This record covers a single T cell receptor beta chain. This entry comes from a study of shared clonotypes between healthy human individuals. Per the germline V gene, CDR1 is MDHEN and CDR2 is SYDVKM. V shed 2 bases and J shed 0 bases, with 13 bases lying between them. This CDR3 contains 16 residues. Sequenced by immunoSEQ multiplex PCR; TCRdb stores in-frame clones only, minus some. The sample gives millions of clones, roughly 95% of which show up once; roughly 0.13% is in the top ten. The chain is built from TRBV28 and TRBJ1-1; no firm D call. The sequenced material came from naive CD4+ T cells sorted from blood. Subset in this sample: CD45RA+ positively selected. The origin of this receptor is a man between 18 and 35 years old in good health. For the CDR3, the DNA is TGTGCCAGCAGTTTACCTACACAGCCAGTGAACACTGAAGCTTTCTTT. Protein product: CASSLPTQPVNTEAFF.